This TCR beta chain came from a study of blood T cell repertoires in COVID-19. As for the study in general: COVID-19 samples, acute and convalescent, were from the United States, Italy and Spain. PBMCs, B-cell-depleted T cells, or T cells were the source of the cDNA or gDNA that made up the material.

V dropped 0 bases and J dropped 1; count of bases not matched to a gene: 8. Germline V gene sequence: CDR1 LGHDT, CDR2 YNNKEL (reference sequence). The CDR3 is 19 amino acids. In the original analysis: Reference gene primer amplification gave estimated nucleated cell counts. Using immunoSEQ multiplex PCR, the repertoire was profiled, and TCRdb retains in-frame clones only, with some absent. V, J and clone size were drawn from that table, and D and trimming were deduced from the DNA. The sample contains roughly 62,000 clones, approximately 79% of which appear only once. This chain joins TRBV3-1 (or the pseudogene TRBV3-2) and TRBJ2-7; 14 bases are a match to TRBD2. The sample taken for sequencing was peripheral blood. This TCR was recovered from a man between 60 and 75 years old with acute or convalescent COVID-19. The CDR3 DNA sequence: TGTGCCAGCAGCCAAGATAGGACTAGCGGGAGGCCGCGGTCCTACGAGCAGTACTTC. Its translation is CASSQDRTSGRPRSYEQYF.